This TCR beta chain was obtained from a study of shared clonotypes between healthy human individuals. Study-wide context: Researchers drew samples from a couple of women and a few men aged 18 to 49.

Terminally differentiated effector memory CD45RA+ cells were excluded by CCR7 positive selection of CD45RO-negative cells. Every immunoSEQ plate was one replicate of a subset's evenly spread DNA. Assay: immunoSEQ multiplex PCR; the TCRdb copy retains only in-frame clones and omits some. The sample lists around 650,000 clones, around 96% seen once, with roughly 0.12% in the top ten. The CDR3 sequence is 14 residues long. Germline loops: CDR1 MNHEY, CDR2 SMNVEV (reference sequence). V was shortened by 6 bases and J by 7 bases, with 15 bases between the two germline ends. V is TRBV27 and J is TRBJ2-2; a possible D gene is TRBD2 (6 bases). Sequences were obtained from naive CD8+ T cells sorted from blood. This receptor was obtained from a woman aged 25-40 years in good health. CDR3 DNA sequence: TGTGCCAGCAGAATTCCACTCGGGGGCGGGGAGCTGTTTTTT. Amino acids: CASRIPLGGGELFF.